Given below is one TCR beta chain in context. Its cognate antigen is unknown. Germline V gene lookup returns CDR1 SGHKS and CDR2 YYEKEE (reference sequence). The V and J ends lost 4 bases and 4 bases, in that order; junction bases with no gene match: 8. This CDR3 is built from 15 residues. Only healthy Caucasians were enrolled as donors. The data originate from a study of identical twins. After template switching added a universal primer site, the resulting cDNA carried unique molecular identifiers. TCRdb re-derived calls from the 5' RACE reads in MiXCR, one entry per CDR3 protein. Of some 1,600,000 distinct CDR3 sequences listed, 25% to 35% are singletons. Findings and limits, study-wide: The abundant beta clonotypes from cord blood had fewer insertions, and memory repertoires had none of this. Twin pairs had excess sharing that was weaker in beta out-of-frame sequences.

This TCR derives from a newborn girl in good health. The sequenced sample was cord blood. The gene calls are TRBV5-5 and TRBJ2-3, with 8 bases that match TRBD2. CDR3: CASSGGRKVADTQYF. The CDR3 coding sequence is TGTGCCAGCAGCGGCGGGAGGAAGGTTGCAGATACGCAGTATTTT.